The clone carrying this T cell receptor beta chain was seen at least ten times. Its antigen is as yet unknown. Germline assignment: CDR1 SEHNR and CDR2 FQNEAQ (reference sequence). The CDR3 runs 17 residues. V dropped 2 bases and J dropped 5; count of bases not matched to a gene: 10. From the 5' RACE reads, TCRdb called clonotypes with MiXCR, one entry per CDR3 protein. The sample records around 770,000 distinct CDR3 sequences, under 20% being singletons. This entry belongs to a study of CD8 T cells in ankylosing spondylitis. General observations from the study: It appeared that ankylosing spondylitis blood was characterized by a TCR beta motif of seven or eight highly homologous variants. Matched ankylosing spondylitis synovial fluid reportedly showed significant enrichment of disease-linked clones. The disease-linked clones had a CD8+ phenotype and low blood frequencies.

This clonotype originated in a male donor with ankylosing spondylitis. The V gene is TRBV7-9, the J gene TRBJ2-7; 12 bases map to TRBD2. The sample was blood, either unsorted or a sorted T cell fraction (not recorded which). CDR3 DNA sequence: TGTGCCAGCAGCTTAAGAAGACTAGCGGGAGCTATCCACGAGCAGTACTTC. Translation gives CASSLRRLAGAIHEQYF.